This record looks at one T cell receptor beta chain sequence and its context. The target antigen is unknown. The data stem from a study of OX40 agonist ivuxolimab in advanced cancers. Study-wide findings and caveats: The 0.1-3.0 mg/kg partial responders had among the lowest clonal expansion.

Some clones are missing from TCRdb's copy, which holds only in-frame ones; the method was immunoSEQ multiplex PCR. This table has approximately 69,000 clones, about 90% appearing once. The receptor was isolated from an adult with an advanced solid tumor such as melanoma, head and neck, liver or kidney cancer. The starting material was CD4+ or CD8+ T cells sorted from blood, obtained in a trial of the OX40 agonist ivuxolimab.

CDR3 protein: CASSLDHGNQPQHF. The CDR3 DNA follows: TGTGCCAGCAGCTTGGACCACGGGAATCAGCCCCAGCATTTT. The V call is TRBV7-8, the J call TRBJ1-5, with D unclear. V was clipped by 3 bases and J by 4 bases, with 10 bases between them. Germline assignment: CDR1 SGHVS and CDR2 FQNEAQ. The CDR3 is made up of 14 amino acids.